Listed here is a single T cell receptor beta chain. Its antigen is currently unknown. The data were produced by immunoSEQ multiplex PCR, yet TCRdb's version contains in-frame clones alone and is incomplete. The top ten clones hold around 3.2% of a sample with about 110,000 clones, nearly 90% of them seen once. The V end was cut by 2 bases, the J end by 2 bases, with 6 bases between. The CDR3 is 14 amino acids. In germline, CDR1 is SGHTA, CDR2 FQGTGA. The sample belongs to a study of T cell responses to AZD1222 COVID-19 vaccine. Study results and limitations: Donors skewed white British and female; clonal diversity was possibly underestimated. The study found Spike-specific TCR breadth and depth rose after two AZD1222 doses. AZD1222 recipients seropositive at baseline numbered only 5 or 6. Reportedly, nearly half the spike-specific TCRs target unmutated variant regions.

The sequence came from an adult in good health. J is TRBJ2-2 and V is TRBV7-3, with D unresolved. The sequences come from peripheral blood, collected on day 0 of AZD1222 vaccination. The chain's CDR3 is CASSLGLNTGELFF. The CDR3, as DNA: TGTGCCAGCAGCTTAGGGCTAAACACCGGGGAGCTGTTTTTT.